This T cell receptor beta chain stems from a study of OX40 agonist ivuxolimab in advanced cancers. Overall study: Of the participants, about 40% had some prior anti-PD-1, anti-PD-L1 or anti-CTLA-4 therapy, which was allowed.

V dropped 9 bases and J dropped 2; count of bases not matched to a gene: 5. The V gene's germline CDR1 is SNHLY and CDR2 FYNNEI. This CDR3 comprises 14 residues. The study's findings and limits: Blood T cells, both CD4+ and CD8+, expanded clonally by week 6 at 0.1 to 3.0 mg/kg.

Turning to this clone: What it recognizes is unknown.

The protocol was immunoSEQ multiplex PCR, while the TCRdb copy is restricted to in-frame clones and leaves out a portion. The table includes around 95,000 clones, 89% detected once. The specimen comprised CD4+ or CD8+ T cells sorted from blood, sampled in a trial of the OX40 agonist ivuxolimab. The receptor's source is an adult with an advanced solid tumor such as melanoma, head and neck, liver or kidney cancer. This chain uses TRBV2 with TRBJ2-3, with 10 bases aligning to TRBD2. Here the CDR3 DNA reads TGTGCCAGTCAGCGGGGGGGTTCCACAGATACGCAGTATTTT. This sequence encodes CASQRGGSTDTQYF. Complete variable domain (other parts from reference TRBV2 and TRBJ2-3): EPEVTQTPSHQVTQMGQEVILRCVPISNHLYFYWYRQILGQKVEFLVSFYNNEISEKSEIFDDQFSVERPDGSNFTLKIRSTKLEDSAMYFCASQRGGSTDTQYFGPGTRLTVL.